This TCR beta chain is drawn from a study of identifying expanded T cells in peripheral blood. As regards this clone: Its antigen is unidentified.

This CDR3 has 16 residues. V was shortened by 2 bases and J by 7 bases, with 18 bases between the two germline ends. CDR1 and CDR2 (germline): KGHSH, LQKENI. General study findings and limits: Differentially abundant clones: about 1.3 between replicates, 15 to 17 at around 14 days, less than 25 at four.

The assay was immunoSEQ multiplex PCR, and TCRdb's table has in-frame clones only and misses some. The sample has more than 70,000 clones; 75% to 90% are singletons. Sequencing was performed on blood. This TCR was recovered from a person between 18 and 75 years old in good health. This chain joins TRBV18 and TRBJ2-1, with a possible D match to TRBD1 (5 bases). The CDR3 loop reads CASSPVQRTKGNEQFF. The CDR3 DNA reads TGTGCCAGCTCACCAGTACAAAGGACAAAAGGAAATGAGCAGTTCTTC.